Below, 32 T cell receptor beta chains from the same sample are listed, as sequenced in a study of blood T cell repertoires in COVID-19. The table came from immunoSEQ multiplex PCR; TCRdb's copy has only in-frame clones and leaves some out. The sample lists roughly 430,000 clones, 88% occurring once. The sequenced sample was PBMCs or T cells enriched from blood (not recorded which). The origin of the receptors is a woman aged 18-35 years who had been exposed to COVID-19.

The V gene is TRBV5-4, the J gene TRBJ2-1; weak D call: TRBD2 (6 bases). Germline CDR1 is SGHNT and CDR2 is YYREEE (reference sequence). The CDR3 totals 14 residues. Trimming took 2 bases from V and 9 from J, leaving 15 bases between them. DNA of the CDR3: TGTGCCAGCAGCTTTGGGGGGACCCGGCGTGAGCAGTTCTTC. Translating gives CASSFGGTRREQFF.

The chain recombines TRBV19 with TRBJ1-5; D perhaps matches TRBD1 (6 bases). CDR3 length: 15 amino acids. The V and J ends lost 5 bases and 0 bases respectively, with 11 bases between them. The V gene's germline CDR1 is LNHDA and CDR2 SQIVND (reference sequence). CDR3 nucleotides: TGTGCCAGTAGTGTGACAGGCGATAGCAATCAGCCCCAGCATTTT. Translated: CASSVTGDSNQPQHF.

The chain's CDR3 is CASSFQGGPYEQYF. The CDR3 DNA is TGTGCCAGCAGCTTTCAGGGAGGACCCTACGAGCAGTACTTC. The V and J genes are TRBV5-6 and TRBJ2-7; D is possibly TRBD2 (6 bases). The CDR3 covers 14 residues. The V gene lost 2 bases and the J gene lost 2 bases, with 11 bases spanning the gap. The germline V gene encodes CDR1 SGHDT and CDR2 YYEEEE.

V usage is TRBV7-2 and J usage is TRBJ2-3, with 9 bases aligning to TRBD2. Germline values: CDR1 SGHTA, CDR2 FQGNSA. The CDR3 is 18 residues long. V gave up 1 base and J gave up 2 bases; unmatched junction bases: 10. The CDR3, as DNA: TGTGCCAGCAGCTTAGTAAGCCAACTAGCGGGCTTCACAGATACGCAGTATTTT. Translating gives CASSLVSQLAGFTDTQYF.

The chain combines TRBV29-1 with TRBJ1-4; 7 nucleotides match TRBD1. The germline V gene encodes CDR1 SQVTM and CDR2 ANQGSEA. With V trimmed by 4 bases and J by 4 bases, 3 bases remained unmatched. The CDR3 totals 13 residues. The CDR3 spells CSVAGQYNEKLFF. Here the CDR3 DNA reads TGCAGCGTTGCGGGACAGTATAATGAAAAACTGTTTTTT.

V is TRBV4-1 and J is TRBJ2-2; 16 bases line up with TRBD2. The V gene's germline CDR1 is MGHRA and CDR2 YSYEKL. The ends lost 3 bases at V and 2 bases at J; junction bases unmatched: 6. This CDR3 is 19 amino acids long. The CDR3 protein is CASSHMGLAGGPNTGELFF. The CDR3 bases are TGCGCCAGCAGCCATATGGGACTAGCGGGGGGGCCAAACACCGGGGAGCTGTTTTTT.

The gene calls are TRBV19 and TRBJ2-1, with 16 bases aligning to TRBD2. From germline, CDR1 is LNHDA and CDR2 SQIVND (reference sequence). The J segment lost 10 bases and the V segment lost 3 bases, leaving 3 bases of the junction unmatched. The length of the CDR3 is 15 residues. CDR3 residues: CASSMGTSGRGEQFF. DNA of the CDR3: TGTGCCAGTAGTATGGGGACTAGCGGGAGGGGGGAGCAGTTCTTC.

The chain is built from TRBV19 and TRBJ2-3, with TRBD2 identical over 7 bases. The CDR3 runs to 14 residues. With 10 bases clipped from V and 4 bases from J, the junction kept 11 bases outside the gene matches. The germline gives CDR1 LNHDA, CDR2 SQIVND (reference sequence). CDR3 sequence reads: CATDGLDKSDTQYF. The CDR3 bases are TGTGCCACCGATGGACTAGATAAATCAGATACGCAGTATTTT.

The table lists this clone with a count of one. CDR3: CASSDGGGPAYEQYF. For the CDR3, the DNA is TGTGCCAGCAGTGATGGCGGGGGACCAGCCTACGAGCAGTACTTC. The V gene is TRBV6-1, the J gene TRBJ2-7, with 7 bases matching TRBD2. CDR1 MNHNS and CDR2 SASEGT come from the germline V gene. The ends lost 3 bases at V and 2 bases at J; junction bases unmatched: 7. This CDR3 is built from 15 residues.

The genes are TRBV20-1 and TRBJ2-5; TRBD2 aligns across 8 bases. The CDR3 consists of 15 residues. Germline lookup yields CDR1 DFQATT and CDR2 SNEGSKA (reference sequence). V shed 3 bases, J shed 3 bases, and the junction held 9 bases outside the gene matches. The CDR3 DNA reads TGCAGTGCTAGTTTCGGGCGGGGGGATGAAGAGACCCAGTACTTC. As protein: CSASFGRGDEETQYF.

V gene TRBV7-6 combines with J gene TRBJ2-1, with a weak D call TRBD1 (5 bases). The V and J ends lost 5 bases and 3 bases respectively, with 8 bases between them. This CDR3 is built from 13 residues. CDR1 is SGHVS, CDR2 FNYEAQ, per germline. CDR3 in DNA: TGTGCCAGCAGCAAAGACAGCTACAATGAGCAGTTCTTC. Translating gives CASSKDSYNEQFF.

The chain uses TRBV18 and TRBJ2-7, with 7 bases fitting TRBD2. With V trimmed by 0 bases and J by 5 bases, 4 bases remained unmatched. The CDR3 extends over 14 amino acids. Germline values: CDR1 KGHSH, CDR2 LQKENI. The CDR3 sequence is CASSPPGGSDEQYF. The CDR3 nucleotides are TGTGCCAGCTCACCACCGGGAGGGTCCGACGAGCAGTACTTC.

The genes are TRBV28 and TRBJ2-7; 10 bases match TRBD1. J gave up 3 bases and V 5 bases, and 10 bases lay outside the gene matches. The V gene's germline CDR1 is MDHEN and CDR2 SYDVKM. This CDR3 region has 16 residues. The CDR3 bases are TGTGCCAGCAGTCCGTCCGGGACAGGGGAGCACTACGAGCAGTACTTC. It specifies CASSPSGTGEHYEQYF.

The chain employs TRBV5-1 and TRBJ1-1; 8 positions match TRBD1. The germline gives CDR1 SGHRS, CDR2 YFSETQ. The V gene end was trimmed by 4 bases and the J gene end by 5 bases; junction bases not matched to a gene: 13. This CDR3 spans 16 amino acids. CDR3 in DNA: TGCGCCAGCAGCCCTATCTGGGGACAGGTCAGGACTGAAGCTTTCTTT. Protein product: CASSPIWGQVRTEAFF.

The chain couples TRBV20-1 to TRBJ1-6; D is uncertain. Trimming shortened V by 3 bases and J by 6 bases, and 9 bases separated the two germline ends. Germline V gives CDR1 DFQATT, CDR2 SNEGSKA (reference sequence). The CDR3 has 13 residues. The CDR3 DNA reads TGCAGTGCTAGTAGCCAGGCTAATTCACCCCTCCACTTT. Its translation: CSASSQANSPLHF.

The chain has TRBV13 and TRBJ1-3; 7 bases agree with TRBD1. CDR1 PRHDT and CDR2 FYEKMQ come from the germline V gene (reference sequence). CDR3 length: 17 residues. J gave up 1 base and V 2 bases, and 8 bases lay outside the gene matches. The CDR3 nucleotides are TGTGCCAGCAGCTTATGGACAGGTTCTGTGTCTGGAAACACCATATATTTT. Its protein product is CASSLWTGSVSGNTIYF.

This clone was observed a few times. This chain links TRBV24-1 with TRBJ1-1, with D possibly TRBD1 on 6 matching bases. Per the germline V gene, CDR1 is KGHDR and CDR2 is SFDVKD. CDR3 length equals 13 residues. Trimming removed 9 bases at V and 5 bases at J, with 15 bases between. CDR3 coding DNA: TGTGCCACCCCCCGTACAGGGACGACTGAAGCTTTCTTT. It encodes CATPRTGTTEAFF.

Only one count was recorded for this clone. The rearrangement joins TRBV18 to TRBJ2-2, with 11 bases lining up with TRBD2. V lost 4 bases to trimming and J lost 1 base; unmatched junction nucleotides: 2. CDR1 is KGHSH, CDR2 LQKENI, per germline. This CDR3 contains 16 residues. The CDR3 reads CASSRGTSGNTGELFF. CDR3 DNA sequence: TGTGCCAGCTCACGAGGGACTAGCGGGAACACCGGGGAGCTGTTTTTT.

This clone occurred a few times. The chain uses TRBV7-2 and TRBJ1-3; tentative D call: TRBD1 (6 bases). The CDR3 has 16 residues. CDR1 SGHTA and CDR2 FQGNSA come from the germline V gene. The V gene lost 3 bases and the J gene lost 7 bases, with 19 bases spanning the gap. The CDR3 DNA reads TGTGCCAGCAGCTTGCAGGGATGGGGACAAAGGAACACCATATATTTT. Translation: CASSLQGWGQRNTIYF. The variable domain in full, with the rest retrieved from reference TRBV7-2 and TRBJ1-3, is GAGVSQSPSNKVTEKGKDVELRCDPISGHTALYWYRQSLGQGLEFLIYFQGNSAPDKSGLPSDRFSAERTGGSVSTLTIQRTQQEDSAVYLCASSLQGWGQRNTIYFGEGSWLTVV.

This clone was observed a single time. The chain couples TRBV20-1 to TRBJ1-2, with TRBD1 as a possible D gene (5 bases). CDR1 is DFQATT and CDR2 is SNEGSKA in the germline V gene (reference sequence). Trimming cost V 3 bases and J 1 base, with 18 bases left between them. The CDR3 consists of 16 residues. In DNA, the CDR3 is TGCAGTGCTAGTACAGGACCCGGGGGGGATAACTATGGCTACACCTTC. Protein product: CSASTGPGGDNYGYTF.

This clone appeared a few times. The chain links TRBV7-8 to TRBJ2-7; D gene uncertain. Trimming left V 3 bases short and J 6 bases short, with 18 bases between. The CDR3 length is 15 residues. Per germline, CDR1 SGHVS and CDR2 FQNEAQ. The CDR3: CASSFNTVTSGEQYF. CDR3 sequence (DNA): TGTGCCAGCAGCTTCAATACGGTGACCTCGGGCGAGCAGTACTTC.

This clone appeared a single time. The chain recombines TRBV28 with TRBJ2-7, with 8 positions matching TRBD2. After removal of 5 bases from V and 7 bases from J, the junction contained 16 bases not matched to a gene. Germline V gene data show CDR1 as MDHEN and CDR2 as SYDVKM. CDR3 size: 16 residues. The CDR3 reads CASSDARSGNYAEQYF. CDR3 sequence (DNA): TGTGCCAGCAGTGACGCCCGTAGCGGGAATTACGCTGAGCAGTACTTC.

V gene TRBV2 combines with J gene TRBJ2-5; possible D gene TRBD1, 5 bases. Trimming removed 5 bases at V and 1 base at J, with 11 bases between. CDR3 length: 14 amino acids. CDR1 is SNHLY and CDR2 is FYNNEI in the germline V gene. In DNA, the CDR3 is TGTGCCAGCAGTCCTCAGGGATCCCAAGAGACCCAGTACTTC. Protein sequence: CASSPQGSQETQYF.

V is TRBV19 and J is TRBJ1-5; the match to TRBD1 covers 10 bases. The germline gives CDR1 LNHDA, CDR2 SQIVND (reference sequence). J lost 0 bases, V lost 9 bases, and 11 bases had no gene match. The CDR3 is made up of 17 amino acids. In nucleotides, the CDR3 is TGTGCCAGCCTTTCCGGGACAGGGGACTATAGCAATCAGCCCCAGCATTTT. It codes for CASLSGTGDYSNQPQHF.

A single count supports this clone. J is TRBJ2-7 and V is TRBV28; 9 bases are shared with TRBD1. The CDR3 spans 17 residues. CDR1 MDHEN and CDR2 SYDVKM come from the germline V gene. J gave up 1 base and V 0 bases, and 7 bases lay outside the gene matches. DNA of the CDR3: TGTGCCAGCAGTTTATGGGGACAGGGATCGTCATCCTACGAGCAGTACTTC. Its protein is CASSLWGQGSSSYEQYF.

The chain recombines TRBV24-1 with TRBJ1-1; 8 nucleotides agree with TRBD1. Germline V lookup: CDR1 KGHDR, CDR2 SFDVKD. V was pared by 2 bases and J by 1 base, with 5 bases of the junction left unmatched. This CDR3 is built from 16 residues. The CDR3 coding sequence is TGTGCCACCAGTGATTCAAGACAGGGGCCGAACACTGAAGCTTTCTTT. Residues: CATSDSRQGPNTEAFF.

The chain carries TRBV18 and TRBJ2-1; 7 bases are shared with TRBD1. This CDR3 is built from 15 residues. Germline assignment: CDR1 KGHSH and CDR2 LQKENI. V dropped 4 bases and J dropped 6; count of bases not matched to a gene: 9. The CDR3 loop reads CASSLGTAGINEQFF. The CDR3 DNA sequence: TGTGCCAGCTCACTCGGGACAGCTGGGATCAATGAGCAGTTCTTC.

The V call is TRBV6-6, the J call TRBJ1-1; no clear D gene. Germline CDR1 is MNHNY and CDR2 is SVGAGI (reference sequence). V gave up 2 bases and J gave up 7 bases, with 8 bases separating them. This CDR3 spans 12 amino acids. The CDR3: CASSYEVGEAFF. The CDR3 nucleotides read TGTGCCAGCAGTTACGAGGTCGGTGAAGCTTTCTTT.

V usage is TRBV28 and J usage is TRBJ1-6, with 10 bases identical to TRBD1. The CDR3 length is 17 residues. Per the germline V gene, CDR1 is MDHEN and CDR2 is SYDVKM. With V trimmed by 1 base and J by 3 bases, 3 bases remained unmatched. The CDR3 DNA sequence: TGTGCCAGCAGTTTATCGGGACAGGGGATCTATAATTCACCCCTCCACTTT. This codes for CASSLSGQGIYNSPLHF.

The chain joins TRBV7-9 to TRBJ2-7, with 9 bases aligning to TRBD2. There are 13 residues in the CDR3. J gave up 7 bases and V 6 bases, and 7 bases lay outside the gene matches. The V gene's germline CDR1 is SEHNR and CDR2 FQNEAQ (reference sequence). CDR3 residues: CASSLAGRWEQYF. The CDR3 DNA reads TGTGCCAGCAGTCTAGCGGGACGATGGGAGCAGTACTTC. Drawing the rest from reference TRBV7-9 and TRBJ2-7, the complete variable domain is DTGVSQNPRHKITKRGQNVTFRCDPISEHNRLYWYRQTLGQGPEFLTYFQNEAQLEKSRLLSDRFSAERPKGSFSTLEIQRTEQGDSAMYLCASSLAGRWEQYFGPGTRLTVT.

This rearrangement joins TRBV7-9 to TRBJ2-5, with 11 bases lining up with TRBD1. This CDR3 is 15 amino acids long. Germline lookup yields CDR1 SEHNR and CDR2 FQNEAQ (reference sequence). V shed 8 bases and J 0 bases; nucleotides not matched to a gene: 5. For the CDR3, the DNA is TGTGCCAGCGCCTGGGACAGGGGGTACCAAGAGACCCAGTACTTC. Encoded protein: CASAWDRGYQETQYF.

This chain links TRBV4-1 with TRBJ2-4; 10 nucleotides match TRBD1. Germline CDR1 reads MGHRA; CDR2 reads YSYEKL. V lost 2 bases to trimming and J lost 5 bases; unmatched junction nucleotides: 3. The CDR3 extends over 15 amino acids. CDR3 DNA sequence: TGCGCCAGCAGCCAACGACAGGGGGCGGAAAACATTCAGTACTTC. Its translation is CASSQRQGAENIQYF.